The 25 T cell receptor beta chains in this list originate from one sample, sequenced in a study of cytomegalovirus exposure and HLA in healthy donors. PCR employed 60 Vbeta and 13 Jbeta primers. The assay was immunoSEQ multiplex PCR, and TCRdb's table has in-frame clones only and misses some. The sample consists of over 75,000 clones, about 80% of them appearing once. Sequenced material: PBMCs. All receptors derive from a man aged 35 to 55 in good health and CMV-seropositive.

This clone was observed a few times. The chain uses TRBV28 and TRBJ1-2, with D unresolved. Trimming removed 1 base at V and 4 bases at J, with 13 bases between. The V gene's germline CDR1 is MDHEN and CDR2 SYDVKM. The CDR3 loop spans 15 amino acids. This CDR3 reads CASSLSSVRSYGYTF. Written as DNA, the CDR3 is TGTGCCAGCAGTTTATCGTCCGTAAGGAGCTATGGCTACACCTTC.

The V gene is TRBV30, the J gene TRBJ1-1, with D perhaps matching TRBD1 (5 bases). Looked up from germline, CDR1 is GTSNPN and CDR2 is SVGIG (reference sequence). The CDR3 totals 14 residues. The V end was cut by 3 bases, the J end by 1 base, with 12 bases between. This CDR3 reads CAWREGPTNTEAFF. CDR3 sequence (DNA): TGTGCCTGGAGGGAGGGACCGACGAACACTGAAGCTTTCTTT.

This clone was seen only once. The rearrangement links TRBV5-1 to TRBJ1-3, with 13 bases matching TRBD2. Judging by the DNA end, TRBJ2-2 fits better; the J call may be wrong. Germline loops: CDR1 SGHRS, CDR2 YFSETQ. The CDR3 runs to 16 residues. The CDR3 protein is CASSIGLAGADGELFF. DNA of the CDR3: TGCGCCAGCAGCATCGGACTAGCGGGAGCGGACGGGGAGCTGTTTTTT.

CDR3: CASNRGGVSGRVDNEQFF. For the CDR3, the DNA is TGTGCCAGCAATCGGGGGGGAGTGAGCGGGAGGGTCGACAATGAGCAGTTCTTC. This chain links TRBV25-1 with TRBJ2-1; 10 bases are shared with TRBD2. The CDR3 consists of 18 residues. The V gene end was trimmed by 7 bases and the J gene end by 5 bases; junction bases not matched to a gene: 17. The germline gives CDR1 MGHDK, CDR2 SYGVNS.

The V and J genes are TRBV14 and TRBJ1-4; 8 positions agree with TRBD1. With V trimmed by 4 bases and J by 7 bases, 8 bases remained unmatched. CDR3 length: 15 amino acids. Germline assignment: CDR1 SGHDN and CDR2 FVKESK. DNA for the CDR3: TGTGCCAGCAGCCTCCAGACAGGGGCGGGTGAAAAACTGTTTTTT. Translating it yields CASSLQTGAGEKLFF.

This clone was observed a single time. The chain couples TRBV28 to TRBJ2-5; a weak D match, TRBD1 (5 bases). The germline V gene has CDR1 MDHEN and CDR2 SYDVKM. Between the trimmed V and J ends, which lost 1 base and 4 bases, there was a span of 10 bases. The CDR3 is 14 amino acids. CDR3 DNA sequence: TGTGCCAGCAGTTTATTCCCCCAGGGAGAGACCCAGTACTTC. Its protein is CASSLFPQGETQYF.

This chain links TRBV6-1 with TRBJ1-5; D is uncertain. In germline, CDR1 is MNHNS, CDR2 SASEGT. V lost 6 bases to trimming and J lost 5 bases, with 11 bases between them. The CDR3 contains 13 residues. CDR3 DNA: TGTGCCAGCAGAGTTTCCACGGATCAGCCCCAGCATTTT. Its protein product is CASRVSTDQPQHF.

This clone was seen a single time. The chain couples TRBV7-2 to TRBJ2-5; the D gene is possibly TRBD2 (6 bases). The end of the DNA aligns better with TRBJ2-7, so the J call may be wrong. This CDR3 is built from 15 residues. Germline CDR1 and CDR2: SGHTA and FQGNSA. The CDR3 DNA reads as TGTGCCAGCAGCTTAGTAGGCGGGACCAAATACGAGCAGTACTTC. This gives the protein CASSLVGGTKYEQYF.

The chain has TRBV9 and TRBJ2-7, with unresolved D. V lost 4 bases and J lost 9, with 17 bases in between. Germline CDR1 SGDLS, CDR2 YYNGEE. The CDR3 extends over 13 amino acids. The CDR3 sequence is CASSIKDGAVQYF. The DNA for the CDR3 is TGTGCCAGCAGCATAAAAGACGGAGCCGTGCAGTACTTC.

The V gene is TRBV7-2, the J gene TRBJ2-5, with TRBD1 matching over 10 bases. V trimming: 7 bases; J trimming: 4 bases; junction bases outside the gene matches: 12. The V gene's germline CDR1 is SGHTA and CDR2 FQGNSA. The CDR3 covers 16 residues. For the CDR3, the DNA is TGTGCCAGCACTGGCCGGGACAGGGGTTTTCCAGAGACCCAGTACTTC. Its translation is CASTGRDRGFPETQYF.

The chain uses TRBV6-5 and TRBJ1-4; D is undetermined. This CDR3 has 14 residues. The germline gives CDR1 MNHEY, CDR2 SVGAGI. Trimming shortened V by 2 bases and J by 4 bases, and 8 bases separated the two germline ends. This CDR3 is CASSYGHLNEKLFF. The CDR3 region has the DNA TGTGCCAGCAGTTACGGCCACCTTAATGAAAAACTGTTTTTT.

The chain uses TRBV15 and TRBJ1-1, with 8 bases identical to TRBD1. Trimming at V came to 4 bases and at J to 1 base, leaving 5 bases not matched to a gene. The CDR3 is made up of 15 amino acids. Germline V CDR1 and CDR2: LNHNV, YYDKDF (reference sequence). The CDR3 region is CATSTYRGENTEAFF. For the CDR3, the DNA is TGTGCCACCAGCACATACAGGGGGGAGAACACTGAAGCTTTCTTT.

The chain uses TRBV19 and TRBJ2-5, with TRBD1 as a possible D gene (6 bases). The CDR3 is 16 residues long. The V end was cut by 3 bases, the J end by 5 bases, with 19 bases between. Germline V CDR1 and CDR2: LNHDA, SQIVND (reference sequence). CDR3 DNA: TGTGCCAGTAGTATCGGGAACAGGGCCTCGAAGGAGACCCAGTACTTC. This encodes CASSIGNRASKETQYF.

J is TRBJ2-1 and V is TRBV1; the D call TRBD2 from the table was never checked on the DNA. TRBV1 is marked as a pseudogene. The CDR3 runs 15 residues. CDR3 coding DNA: TGCACCAGCAGACCGAGCGGGGGGGCCTACAATGAGCAGTTCTTC. It is translated as CTSRPSGGAYNEQFF.

V is TRBV29-1 and J is TRBJ2-1; D might be TRBD2 (6 bases). V shed 5 bases and J shed 7 bases, with 18 bases lying between them. CDR3 length equals 14 residues. Germline lookup yields CDR1 SQVTM and CDR2 ANQGSEA. CDR3 in DNA: TGCAGCGTTCCGGGACTCCCTCCAGAAAATGAGCAGTTCTTC. It yields the protein CSVPGLPPENEQFF.

The V and J genes are TRBV5-4 and TRBJ2-3; 8 bases match TRBD1. This CDR3 comprises 17 residues. Unmatched junction bases numbered 7, after V lost 0 bases and J lost 1 base. Germline lookup yields CDR1 SGHNT and CDR2 YYREEE (reference sequence). CDR3 in DNA: TGTGCCAGCAGCTTGGGCGTCGGACAGGGTGGCACAGATACGCAGTATTTT. Residues: CASSLGVGQGGTDTQYF.

This clone showed up just a few times. The chain couples TRBV7-9 to TRBJ1-1; TRBD1 agrees at 10 bases. This CDR3 comprises 15 residues. The germline V gene has CDR1 SEHNR and CDR2 FQNEAQ (reference sequence). V dropped 5 bases and J dropped 5; count of bases not matched to a gene: 8. The CDR3 region is CASSPGTGVGTEAFF. The CDR3 bases are TGTGCCAGCAGCCCCGGGACAGGGGTAGGGACTGAAGCTTTCTTT.

CDR3 nucleotide sequence: TGTGCCAGCAGCAGGGGGACAGATACTAACACTGAAGCTTTCTTT. Its protein is CASSRGTDTNTEAFF. The rearrangement links TRBV21-1 to TRBJ1-1; the DNA was not compared with TRBD1, the D call given in the table. TRBV21-1 represents a pseudogene. This CDR3 is 15 amino acids long.

The chain has TRBV19 and TRBJ2-1, with no clear D. Trimming cost V 5 bases and J 0 bases, with 8 bases left between them. CDR1 and CDR2 from the germline V gene are LNHDA and SQIVND (reference sequence). The CDR3 spans 14 residues. The DNA of the CDR3 is TGTGCCAGTAGTTATTCGAGCTCCTACAATGAGCAGTTCTTC. This codes for CASSYSSSYNEQFF.

CDR3 amino acids: CASSLQQGRNEKLFF. DNA of the CDR3: TGCGCCAGCAGCCTACAACAGGGGCGAAATGAAAAACTGTTTTTT. J is TRBJ1-4 and V is TRBV4-3; 7 bases line up with TRBD1. Trimming removed 4 bases from V and 5 bases from J; junction bases left unmatched: 7. The CDR3 spans 15 residues. The germline CDR1 and CDR2 sequences are LGHNA and YSLEER.

This clone was seen once. The chain is built from TRBV25-1 and TRBJ2-1, with D tentatively TRBD1 (5 bases). The V end lost 3 bases, the J end lost 2 bases, and 14 bases lay between the germline ends. This CDR3 is built from 16 residues. Germline CDR1 MGHDK, CDR2 SYGVNS. The CDR3 sequence: CASSDSRQGAYNEQFF. CDR3 coding DNA: TGTGCCAGCAGTGATTCCAGGCAGGGTGCCTACAATGAGCAGTTCTTC.

This chain links TRBV7-9 with TRBJ2-7; no definite D call. The CDR3 runs 12 residues. Germline assignment: CDR1 SEHNR and CDR2 FQNEAQ (reference sequence). Trimming removed 5 bases at V and 3 bases at J, with 8 bases between. The CDR3 DNA sequence: TGTGCCAGCAGCCTAAACGGCTACGAGCAGTACTTC. Encoded protein: CASSLNGYEQYF.

The chain combines TRBV2 with TRBJ1-5; D not certain. CDR3 size: 14 residues. Trimming removed 1 base at V and 6 bases at J, with 10 bases between. Germline V CDR1 and CDR2: SNHLY, FYNNEI. CDR3 sequence reads: CASSEEEGGQPQHF. The DNA of the CDR3 is TGTGCCAGCAGTGAAGAAGAGGGCGGTCAGCCCCAGCATTTT.

This clone occurred a few times. The chain uses TRBV5-4 and TRBJ2-1; 8 nucleotides line up with TRBD2. The CDR3 runs 12 residues. Germline lookup yields CDR1 SGHNT and CDR2 YYREEE (reference sequence). Losses at the gene ends were 0 bases for V and 13 bases for J; bases not matched to a gene: 3. CDR3 DNA: TGTGCCAGCAGCTTGGGGGCGGGAGGCCAGTTCTTC. Translation gives CASSLGAGGQFF.

This clone was seen only a few times. This chain joins TRBV21-1 and TRBJ2-7; whether TRBD1, the table's D call, matches the DNA was not checked. TRBV21-1 is shown as a pseudogene. This CDR3 contains 14 residues. CDR3 protein: CASSAPGQLYEQYF. CDR3 DNA: TGTGCCAGCAGCGCCCCGGGACAGCTCTACGAGCAGTACTTC.